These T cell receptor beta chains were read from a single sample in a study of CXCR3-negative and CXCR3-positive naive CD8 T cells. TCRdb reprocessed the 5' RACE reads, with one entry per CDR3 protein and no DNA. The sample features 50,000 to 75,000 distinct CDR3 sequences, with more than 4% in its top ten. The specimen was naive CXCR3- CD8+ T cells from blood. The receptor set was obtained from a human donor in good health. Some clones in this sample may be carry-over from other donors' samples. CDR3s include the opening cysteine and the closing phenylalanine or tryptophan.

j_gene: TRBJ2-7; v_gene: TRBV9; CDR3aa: CASNVHRTGTKTYEQYF
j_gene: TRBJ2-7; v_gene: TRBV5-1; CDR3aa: CASSSAASSYEQYF
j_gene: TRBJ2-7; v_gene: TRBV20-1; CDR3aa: CSARGSSSYEQYF
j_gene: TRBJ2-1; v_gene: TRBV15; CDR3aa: CATSRDRYVSGLRNEQFF
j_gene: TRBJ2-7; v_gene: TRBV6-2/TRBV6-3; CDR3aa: CASRGNNYEQYF
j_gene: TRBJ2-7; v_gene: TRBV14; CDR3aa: CASSQDTHRTYEQYF
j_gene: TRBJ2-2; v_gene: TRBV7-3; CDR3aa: CASSGTGTGDTGELFF
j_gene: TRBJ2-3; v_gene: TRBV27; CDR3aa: CASSPEVPDTDTQYF
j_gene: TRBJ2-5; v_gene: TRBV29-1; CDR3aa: CSVESRGVRETQYF
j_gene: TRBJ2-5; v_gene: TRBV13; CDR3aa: CASSHSGLAGQETQYF
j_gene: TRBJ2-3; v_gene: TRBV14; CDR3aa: CASSQVNEDTQYF
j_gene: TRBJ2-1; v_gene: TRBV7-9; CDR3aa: CASSLAGGLAGRYNEQFF
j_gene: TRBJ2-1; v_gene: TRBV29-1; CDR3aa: CSVEGVPGQGIDNEQFF
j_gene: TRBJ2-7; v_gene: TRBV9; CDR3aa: CASSVRPDIQGAYEQYF
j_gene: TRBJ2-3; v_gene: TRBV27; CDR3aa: CASSPGTSGEGATDTQYF
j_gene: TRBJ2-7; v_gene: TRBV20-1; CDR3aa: CSARRDSYEQYF
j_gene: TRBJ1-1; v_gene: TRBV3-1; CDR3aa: CASSQEYAMNTEAFF
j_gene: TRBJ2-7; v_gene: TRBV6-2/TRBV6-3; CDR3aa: CASSYGQLSYEQYF
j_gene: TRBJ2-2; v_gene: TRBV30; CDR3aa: CAWKGAGWNTGELFF
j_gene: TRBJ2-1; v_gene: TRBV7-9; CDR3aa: CASSVPGAVEQFF
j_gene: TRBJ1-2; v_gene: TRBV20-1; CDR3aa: CSAETDHINYGYTF
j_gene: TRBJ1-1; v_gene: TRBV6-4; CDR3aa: CASSDGHGTEAFF
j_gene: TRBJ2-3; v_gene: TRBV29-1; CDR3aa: CSFLPPDRSTDTQYF
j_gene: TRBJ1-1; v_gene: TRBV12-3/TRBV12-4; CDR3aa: CASREGTEAFF
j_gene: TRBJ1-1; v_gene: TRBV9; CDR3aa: CAKTKAVNTEAFF
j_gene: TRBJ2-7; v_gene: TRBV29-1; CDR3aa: CSVETGTGDYEQYF
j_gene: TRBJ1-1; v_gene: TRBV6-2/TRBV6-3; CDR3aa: CASSLENTEAFF
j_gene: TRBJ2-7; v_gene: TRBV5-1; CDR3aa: CASSLAGNRGYEQYF
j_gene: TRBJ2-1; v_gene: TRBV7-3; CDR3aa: CASSPPDVGEQFF
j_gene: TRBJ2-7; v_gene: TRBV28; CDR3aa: CASSLRGLLSSYEQYF
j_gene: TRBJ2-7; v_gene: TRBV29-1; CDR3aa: CSAEGTGGKDEQYF
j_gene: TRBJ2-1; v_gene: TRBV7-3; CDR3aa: CASSLMAGGNNEQFF
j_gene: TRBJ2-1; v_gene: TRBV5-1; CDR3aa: CASRATPAGAYNEQFF
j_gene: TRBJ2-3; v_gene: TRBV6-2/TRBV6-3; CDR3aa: CASGDRESTDTQYF
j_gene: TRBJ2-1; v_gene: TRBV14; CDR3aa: CASSPFPGEVYEQFF
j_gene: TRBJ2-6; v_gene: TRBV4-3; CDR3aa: CASSPLGSGANVLTF
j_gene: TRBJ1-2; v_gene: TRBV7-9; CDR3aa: CASSYDRGYYGYTF
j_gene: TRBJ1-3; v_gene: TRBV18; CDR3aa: CASSPWQATGNTIYF
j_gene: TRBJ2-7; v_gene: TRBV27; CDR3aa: CASSSEAGGPAYEQYF
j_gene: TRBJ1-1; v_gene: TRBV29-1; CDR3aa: CSVAPGTMNTEAFF
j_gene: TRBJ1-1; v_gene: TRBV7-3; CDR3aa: CASSSVIGLPPQNTEAFF
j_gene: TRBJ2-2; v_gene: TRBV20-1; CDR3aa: CSARERHRGRSGELFF
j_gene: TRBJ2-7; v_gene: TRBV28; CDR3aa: CASDRDRGPYEQYF
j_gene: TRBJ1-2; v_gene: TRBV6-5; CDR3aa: CASSYSPQDYGYTF
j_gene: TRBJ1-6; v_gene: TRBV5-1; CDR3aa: CASSPGEHNSPLHF